The TCR beta chain described here comes from a study of blood T cell repertoires in COVID-19 (dated by TCRdb to about 2020). Looking at the study overall: The collaborator samples originated in the United States, Italy and Spain and spanned the acute and convalescent phases of COVID-19. The prospective study material was composed of cDNA or gDNA derived from T cells, B-cell-depleted T cells, or PBMCs. Subjects who had been exposed to COVID-19, were actively infected with it, or had recovered from it provided the deeply sampled blood TCRbeta repertoires that made up the dataset. A freely available public database, intended as a resource for researchers studying the immune response to SARS-CoV-2, is where the repertoires were released. The samples were drawn from two sources: the first 160 participants of the ongoing ImmuneRACE study, and 950 to 1,500 subjects contributed by 6 global collaborators. A de-identified subject ID, COVID-19 status, age in years and sex were almost always included in the sample metadata. Where available, HLA class I and class II types were taken from metadata supplied by the sample provider and were not determined by assay-based typing. General study outcomes and caveats: How much clinical and demographic metadata was included differed by source and by participant, and the metadata was provided uncurated.

Another Seattle source contributed samples from volunteer blood donors who had recovered from COVID-19. Each collaborating institution followed its own protocols to collect whole blood in K2EDTA tubes. Collaborator samples were shipped for TCRbeta analysis as frozen whole blood, isolated PBMCs, or DNA extracted from either sample type. On this clone: Its antigen is unknown. The input lacks base qualities; no much larger clone sits a single base away.

TCRbeta CDR3 regions were amplified from genomic DNA by means of the immunoSEQ Assay, a bias-controlled multiplex PCR. Concerning the study's data processing: Nucleated cell counts per sample were estimated from amplification of reference gene primers within the assay. To quantify the absolute abundance of each unique TCRbeta CDR3 rearrangement, sequence reads were collapsed and filtered. For each sample, productive Simpson clonality was calculated as the square root of Simpson's diversity index over productive rearrangements. In TCRdb, the immuneACCESS table is reduced to in-frame sequences with V and J assigned. These tables do not hold every clone; where another copy was compared, an unresolved V gene accounts for under half, and the others remain unexplained. That table gives V, J and clone size, and the DNA gave D and trimming. The sample profile shows 110,000 or so clones; approximately 90% of them were found once. Roughly 8.9% of the sample rests with the top ten.

Relative to germline, V is missing 0 bases and J is missing 1 base, with 7 bases of the junction outside any gene match. Including the terminal cysteine and phenylalanine, the CDR3 comprises 18 residues. The entry retains the CDR3 DNA only, 54 bases that are in frame from base 1. From a lookup of the germline V gene, CDR1 and CDR2 are SGHDN and FVKESK. The chain is encoded by TRBV14 joined to TRBJ1-5, with TRBD1 matching 9 junction bases. This sequence originates from a woman in her sixties or seventies who had recovered from COVID-19. Sequencing used peripheral blood. The CDR3 here reads CASSQDPRGQGSNQPQHF. The DNA is as follows: TGTGCCAGCAGCCAAGATCCGAGGGGACAGGGAAGCAATCAGCCCCAGCATTTT.